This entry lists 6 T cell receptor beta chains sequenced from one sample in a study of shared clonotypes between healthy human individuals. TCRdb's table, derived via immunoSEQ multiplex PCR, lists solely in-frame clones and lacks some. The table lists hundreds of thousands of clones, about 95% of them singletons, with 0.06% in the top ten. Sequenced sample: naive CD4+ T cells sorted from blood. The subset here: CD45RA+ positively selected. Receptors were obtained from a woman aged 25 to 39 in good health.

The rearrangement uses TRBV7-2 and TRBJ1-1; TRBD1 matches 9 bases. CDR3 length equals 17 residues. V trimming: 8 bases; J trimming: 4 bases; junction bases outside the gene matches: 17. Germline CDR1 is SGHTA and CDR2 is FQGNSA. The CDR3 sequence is CASAEGLDRGMGTEAFF. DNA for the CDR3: TGTGCCAGCGCCGAAGGCTTGGACAGGGGTATGGGCACTGAAGCTTTCTTT.

The CDR3 loop is CASSFLRDTTYEQYF. DNA for the CDR3: TGTGCCAGCAGCTTCCTGCGGGACACAACCTACGAGCAGTACTTC. This rearrangement joins TRBV11-2 to TRBJ2-7; tentatively, D is TRBD1 or TRBD2 (6 bases each). The germline gives CDR1 SGHAT, CDR2 FQNNGV. This CDR3 has 15 residues. V was trimmed by 3 bases and J by 2 bases, leaving 14 bases between them.

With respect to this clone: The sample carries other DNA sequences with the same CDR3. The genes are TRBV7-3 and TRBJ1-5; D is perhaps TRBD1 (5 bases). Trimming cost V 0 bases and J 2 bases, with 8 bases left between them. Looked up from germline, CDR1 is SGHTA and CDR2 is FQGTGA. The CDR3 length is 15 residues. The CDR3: CASSLTGDGNQPQHF. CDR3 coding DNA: TGTGCCAGCAGCTTAACAGGGGATGGCAATCAGCCCCAGCATTTT.

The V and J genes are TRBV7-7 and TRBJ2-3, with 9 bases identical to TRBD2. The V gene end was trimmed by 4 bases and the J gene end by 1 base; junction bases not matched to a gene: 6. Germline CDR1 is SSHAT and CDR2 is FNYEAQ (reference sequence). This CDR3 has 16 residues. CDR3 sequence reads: CASSSYSSGGTDTQYF. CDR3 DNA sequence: TGTGCCAGCAGCTCCTACTCTAGCGGGGGCACAGATACGCAGTATTTT.

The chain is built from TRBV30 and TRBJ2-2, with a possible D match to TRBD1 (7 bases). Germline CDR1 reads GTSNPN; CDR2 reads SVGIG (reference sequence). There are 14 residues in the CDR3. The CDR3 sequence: CARQGGANTGELFF. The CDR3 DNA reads TGTGCTCGCCAGGGGGGCGCGAACACCGGGGAGCTGTTTTTT. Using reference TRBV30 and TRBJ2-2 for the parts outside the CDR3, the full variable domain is SQTIHQWPATLVQPVGSPLSLECTVEGTSNPNLYWYRQAAGRGLQLLFYSVGIGQISSEVPQNLSASRPQDRQFILSSKKLLLSDSGFYLCARQGGANTGELFFGEGSRLTVL.

Here the CDR3 reads CASSPSTGYEQYF. In DNA, the CDR3 is TGTGCCAGCAGCCCCTCGACCGGCTACGAGCAGTACTTC. V is TRBV7-3 and J is TRBJ2-7; D is ambiguous. Germline V CDR1 and CDR2: SGHTA, FQGTGA. Trimming removed 5 bases at V and 3 bases at J, with 11 bases between. The CDR3 is made up of 13 amino acids.